This passage covers 28 T cell receptor beta chains from one sample sequenced in a study of shared clonotypes between healthy human individuals. Measured with immunoSEQ multiplex PCR; TCRdb has only the in-frame clones, and not every one. Of under 750,000 clones in the sample, 72% were seen once. Input material: memory CD4+ T cells sorted from blood. The subset is: CD45RA-negative fraction. These TCRs come from a woman aged 25 to 45 in good health.

The chain links TRBV10-1 to TRBJ1-5; no reliable D call. Between the trimmed V and J ends, which lost 3 bases and 0 bases, there was a span of 15 bases. This CDR3 has 17 residues. Germline CDR1 WNHNN, CDR2 SYGVQD (reference sequence). The DNA for the CDR3 is TGCGCCAGCAGTGACGCCCCAGACGGGTATAGCAATCAGCCCCAGCATTTT. Encoded protein: CASSDAPDGYSNQPQHF.

The chain uses TRBV6-4 and TRBJ2-7, with a tentative D call TRBD2 (5 bases). Trimming took 7 bases from V and 5 from J, leaving 12 bases between them. The germline gives CDR1 MRHNA, CDR2 SNTAGT. The CDR3 is 12 amino acids. CDR3: CASIEGRDEQYF. The CDR3 nucleotides are TGTGCCAGCATTGAGGGCCGGGACGAGCAGTACTTC.

The V and J genes are TRBV7-2 and TRBJ1-5, with 10 bases fitting TRBD1. The V and J ends lost 0 bases and 3 bases, in that order; junction bases with no gene match: 2. Per germline, CDR1 SGHTA and CDR2 FQGNSA. The CDR3 spans 16 residues. The DNA for the CDR3 is TGTGCCAGCAGCTTAGCGGGACAGGGGAACAATCAGCCCCAGCATTTT. This codes for CASSLAGQGNNQPQHF.

In the case of this clone: A much bigger clone sits one base away, suggesting this may be a read error. The same CDR3 can be traced to other DNA sequences in this sample. This chain joins TRBV7-6 and TRBJ2-1; 12 positions match TRBD2. Unmatched junction bases numbered 2, after V lost 3 bases and J lost 5 bases. Germline CDR1 reads SGHVS; CDR2 reads FNYEAQ. The CDR3 length is 15 residues. CDR3: CASSLRTSGNNEQFF. The CDR3 bases are TGTGCCAGCAGCTTGCGGACTAGCGGGAACAATGAGCAGTTCTTC.

The gene calls are TRBV6-1 and TRBJ2-3, with 7 bases lining up with TRBD2. The length of the CDR3 is 15 residues. The germline CDR1 and CDR2 sequences are MNHNS and SASEGT. V shed 7 bases and J 0 bases; nucleotides not matched to a gene: 7. The CDR3 protein is CASTAGGRSTDTQYF. In DNA, the CDR3 is TGTGCCAGCACCGCCGGGGGGAGAAGCACAGATACGCAGTATTTT.

J is TRBJ2-1 and V is TRBV18; D may be TRBD1 or TRBD2 (5 bases each). Germline V gives CDR1 KGHSH, CDR2 LQKENI. This CDR3 comprises 17 residues. Trimming removed 3 bases from V and 8 bases from J, with 23 bases in between. CDR3 nucleotide sequence: TGTGCCAGCTCACCGCAGGAGTCGGGACGGTCGGGCGATGAGCAGTTCTTC. Its protein product is CASSPQESGRSGDEQFF.

This clone was picked up a small number of times. This chain links TRBV5-1 with TRBJ2-7; TRBD1 might be the D (7 bases). The CDR3 is 15 residues long. Trimming took 0 bases from V and 5 from J, leaving 15 bases between them. The germline V gene encodes CDR1 SGHRS and CDR2 YFSETQ. The CDR3 region has the DNA TGCGCCAGCAGCTTGGGCCAGGGGGGCGGGAACGAGCAGTACTTC. This codes for CASSLGQGGGNEQYF.

The DNA for the CDR3 is TGTGCCAGCAGCCAGGGGGAAACCTACGAGCAGTACTTC. This sequence encodes CASSQGETYEQYF. The gene calls are TRBV7-6 and TRBJ2-7, with 7 bases aligning to TRBD1. The CDR3 runs to 13 residues. The V gene end was trimmed by 5 bases and the J gene end by 2 bases; junction bases not matched to a gene: 3. From germline, CDR1 is SGHVS and CDR2 FNYEAQ.

The CDR3 here is CASSIRTGSGEQYF. The CDR3 nucleotides are TGTGCCAGTAGTATCCGGACGGGAAGTGGGGAGCAGTACTTC. The V and J genes are TRBV19 and TRBJ2-7; a possible D gene is TRBD2 (5 bases). V lost 3 bases and J lost 7, with 16 bases in between. The CDR3 is made up of 14 amino acids. The germline V gene encodes CDR1 LNHDA and CDR2 SQIVND (reference sequence).

The chain recombines TRBV29-1 with TRBJ2-5; possible D gene TRBD2, 5 bases. The germline gives CDR1 SQVTM, CDR2 ANQGSEA. This CDR3 has 13 amino acids. The V end was cut by 1 base, the J end by 4 bases, with 10 bases between. CDR3 nucleotides: TGCAGCGTTGAAGGCGGACTTGGAGAGACCCAGTACTTC. Protein product: CSVEGGLGETQYF.

The gene calls are TRBV2 and TRBJ2-5, with D perhaps given as TRBD1 or TRBD2 (5 bases each). In germline, CDR1 is SNHLY, CDR2 FYNNEI. V was cut by 5 bases and J by 4 bases, with 14 bases left in between. CDR3 length: 14 amino acids. The CDR3 nucleotides read TGTGCCAGCAGTCGGGGCAGTAGCGTAGAGACCCAGTACTTC. It specifies CASSRGSSVETQYF.

Here the CDR3 DNA reads TGTGCCAGCTCACCAAAGAACATTCAGTACTTC. This sequence encodes CASSPKNIQYF. This chain joins TRBV18 and TRBJ2-4, with D hard to call. Trimming cost V 2 bases and J 7 bases, with 3 bases left between them. Germline CDR1 and CDR2: KGHSH and LQKENI. The CDR3 extends over 11 amino acids.

The chain joins TRBV28 to TRBJ1-5; no firm D call. Germline CDR1 reads MDHEN; CDR2 reads SYDVKM. The V end was cut by 6 bases, the J end by 2 bases, with 14 bases between. The CDR3 consists of 15 residues. CDR3 sequence: CASSTPPEGNQPQHF. DNA for the CDR3: TGTGCCAGCAGCACCCCCCCTGAGGGCAATCAGCCCCAGCATTTT. The variable domain in full, with the rest retrieved from reference TRBV28 and TRBJ1-5, is DVKVTQSSRYLVKRTGEKVFLECVQDMDHENMFWYRQDPGLGLRLIYFSYDVKMKEKGDIPEGYSVSREKKERFSLILESASTNQTSMYLCASSTPPEGNQPQHFGDGTRLSIL.

This chain links TRBV7-6 with TRBJ2-1, with D possibly being TRBD1 (5 bases). The V end lost 1 base, the J end lost 3 bases, and 13 bases lay between the germline ends. The length of the CDR3 is 16 residues. CDR1 is SGHVS and CDR2 is FNYEAQ in the germline V gene. CDR3 nucleotide sequence: TGTGCCAGCAGCTTAGTGGGTGGGGCCGGCTACAATGAGCAGTTCTTC. This codes for CASSLVGGAGYNEQFF.

The rearrangement uses TRBV5-1 and TRBJ2-2; tentative D call: TRBD2 (5 bases). Germline CDR1 and CDR2: SGHRS and YFSETQ. Trimming stripped 3 bases from V and 0 bases from J, with 12 bases between. CDR3 length: 16 residues. CDR3 bases: TGCGCCAGCAGCTCGGGCGGGCCCACGAACACCGGGGAGCTGTTTTTT. It codes for CASSSGGPTNTGELFF.

The chain uses TRBV20-1 and TRBJ2-4; no definite D call. In germline, CDR1 is DFQATT, CDR2 SNEGSKA (reference sequence). This CDR3 has 10 residues. V lost 5 bases and J 9 bases, leaving 8 bases between the germline ends. CDR3 in DNA: TGCAGTGCTTTTCGCGGCATTCAGTACTTC. Translated: CSAFRGIQYF.

This sequence joins TRBV27 and TRBJ2-5; perhaps TRBD2 as D (5 bases). CDR3 length: 16 residues. CDR1 MNHEY and CDR2 SMNVEV come from the germline V gene (reference sequence). Trimming removed 0 bases at V and 5 bases at J, with 16 bases between. The CDR3 bases are TGTGCCAGCAGTTTATCGTTAGCGATTGGGGAGGAGACCCAGTACTTC. It specifies CASSLSLAIGEETQYF.

The rearrangement links TRBV5-1 to TRBJ2-5; 9 nucleotides align to TRBD2. This CDR3 comprises 18 residues. In germline, CDR1 is SGHRS, CDR2 YFSETQ. The V segment lost 0 bases and the J segment 0 bases; nucleotides outside the gene matches: 9. The CDR3 DNA follows: TGCGCCAGCAGCTTGGGATCGACTAGCGGAGTAAACCAAGAGACCCAGTACTTC. It specifies CASSLGSTSGVNQETQYF.

This clone was counted a few times. V is TRBV7-8 and J is TRBJ2-7; 9 nucleotides match TRBD1. V was clipped by 2 bases and J by 7 bases; unmatched bases: 18. Germline CDR1 SGHVS, CDR2 FQNEAQ. The CDR3 contains 18 residues. The DNA for the CDR3 is TGTGCCAGCAGCTTACAGGATGGAGGGGGGACAGGGACCTCTGAGCAGTACTTC. It yields the protein CASSLQDGGGTGTSEQYF.

The rearrangement links TRBV9 to TRBJ2-3; unclear D gene. The CDR3 totals 14 residues. V lost 0 bases, J lost 7 bases, and 12 bases lay in between. Germline-derived CDR1 and CDR2 are SGDLS and YYNGEE. The CDR3 loop reads CASSVGLLSHTQYF. The DNA for the CDR3 is TGTGCCAGCAGCGTAGGGCTACTAAGCCATACGCAGTATTTT.

The rearrangement links TRBV27 to TRBJ1-2; a weak D match, TRBD1 (5 bases). In germline, CDR1 is MNHEY, CDR2 SMNVEV (reference sequence). Trimming cost V 8 bases and J 4 bases, with 14 bases left between them. The CDR3 consists of 13 residues. The CDR3 is CASGAQEGYGYTF. In DNA form, the CDR3 reads TGTGCCAGCGGGGCCCAGGAGGGCTATGGCTACACCTTC.

V and J are TRBV18 and TRBJ2-3; D is ambiguous. Germline V gene lookup returns CDR1 KGHSH and CDR2 LQKENI. V was shortened by 0 bases and J by 2 bases, with 3 bases between the two germline ends. This CDR3 contains 13 residues. The CDR3 spells CASSPPATDTQYF. The CDR3 nucleotides read TGTGCCAGCTCACCACCGGCCACAGATACGCAGTATTTT.

The chain links TRBV11-2 to TRBJ2-1; possible D gene TRBD2, 6 bases. The V gene lost 5 bases and the J gene lost 4 bases, with 18 bases spanning the gap. This CDR3 is 16 amino acids long. Germline CDR1 SGHAT, CDR2 FQNNGV. The CDR3 sequence is CASSKRAGSLYNEQFF. The CDR3 DNA follows: TGTGCCAGCAGCAAACGGGCCGGGAGCCTGTACAATGAGCAGTTCTTC.

This clone was detected a few times. This chain uses TRBV5-1 with TRBJ2-1, with a tentative D call TRBD2 (5 bases). The V end was cut by 1 base, the J end by 5 bases, with 16 bases between. The CDR3 contains 16 residues. CDR1 and CDR2 from the germline V gene are SGHRS and YFSETQ. CDR3 DNA: TGCGCCAGCAGCTTGCCGACTACCCGGGGAAACAATGAGCAGTTCTTC. Protein product: CASSLPTTRGNNEQFF.

The rearrangement joins TRBV21-1 to TRBJ2-2; no check of the table's D call, TRBD2, against the DNA was made. TRBV21-1 is deemed a pseudogene. The CDR3 has 16 amino acids. The CDR3 nucleotides read TGTGCCAGCACGACTAGCGGGCTCAAGAGAACCGGGGAGCTGTTTTTT. It translates to CASTTSGLKRTGELFF.

The rearrangement links TRBV6-1 to TRBJ2-1, with no clear D. The CDR3 runs 13 residues. Germline loops: CDR1 MNHNS, CDR2 SASEGT. Trimming removed 1 base from V and 9 bases from J, with 10 bases in between. The CDR3 loop is CASSEVLLGEQFF. The DNA of the CDR3 is TGTGCCAGCAGTGAAGTGTTGCTCGGTGAGCAGTTCTTC.

The rearrangement links TRBV13 to TRBJ2-1; D call uncertain. Germline V gene lookup returns CDR1 PRHDT and CDR2 FYEKMQ (reference sequence). The CDR3 contains 15 residues. The germline V and J ends were trimmed by 3 bases and 7 bases, with 16 bases remaining between them. The CDR3 loop is CASSFYGRRMNEQFF. As DNA, the CDR3 is TGTGCCAGCAGCTTTTATGGTAGACGAATGAATGAGCAGTTCTTC.

The chain is built from TRBV19 and TRBJ1-3, with D unclear. CDR3 length: 18 residues. Trimming shortened V by 3 bases and J by 0 bases, and 18 bases separated the two germline ends. The V gene's germline CDR1 is LNHDA and CDR2 SQIVND (reference sequence). CDR3 sequence (DNA): TGTGCCAGTAGTATTTCCATGGTTGGCGGAAGCTCTGGAAACACCATATATTTT. Protein sequence: CASSISMVGGSSGNTIYF. Complete variable domain (other parts from reference TRBV19 and TRBJ1-3): DGGITQSPKYLFRKEGQNVTLSCEQNLNHDAMYWYRQDPGQGLRLIYYSQIVNDFQKGDIAEGYSVSREKKESFPLTVTSAQKNPTAFYLCASSISMVGGSSGNTIYFGEGSWLTVV.